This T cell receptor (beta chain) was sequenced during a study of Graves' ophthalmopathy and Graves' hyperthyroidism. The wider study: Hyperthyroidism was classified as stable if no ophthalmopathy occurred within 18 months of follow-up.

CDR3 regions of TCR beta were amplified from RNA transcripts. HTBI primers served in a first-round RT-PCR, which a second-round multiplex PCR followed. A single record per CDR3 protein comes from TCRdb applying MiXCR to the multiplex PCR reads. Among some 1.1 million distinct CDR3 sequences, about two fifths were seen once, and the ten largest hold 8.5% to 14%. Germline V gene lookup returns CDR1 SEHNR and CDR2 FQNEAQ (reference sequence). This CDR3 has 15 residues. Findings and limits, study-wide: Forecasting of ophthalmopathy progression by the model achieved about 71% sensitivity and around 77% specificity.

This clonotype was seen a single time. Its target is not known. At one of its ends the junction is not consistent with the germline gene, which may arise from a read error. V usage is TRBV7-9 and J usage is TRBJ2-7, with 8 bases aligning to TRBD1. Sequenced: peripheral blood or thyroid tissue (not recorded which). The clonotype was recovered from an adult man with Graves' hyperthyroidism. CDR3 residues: CASSQDQGQGYEQYF. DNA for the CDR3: TGCGCCAGCAGCCAAGATCAAGGACAGGGTTACGAGCAGTACTTC.